The 29 T cell receptor beta chains in this list originate from one sample, sequenced in a study of T cell repertoires in cytomegalovirus infection. Using its own MiXCR run on the reads, TCRdb lists one record per CDR3 protein. Altogether approximately 500,000 distinct CDR3 sequences are present, approximately 15% being singletons, with the ten largest covering roughly a quarter. The material sequenced was CD8+ T cells from PBMCs. The receptors come from a human donor in good health (CMV status not recorded). Some clones in this sample may be carry-over from other donors' samples.

The chain is built from TRBV24-1 and TRBJ2-7; TRBD2 matches 9 bases. The CDR3 spans 19 residues. Looked up from germline, CDR1 is KGHDR and CDR2 is SFDVKD. The J segment lost 0 bases and the V segment lost 9 bases, leaving 20 bases of the junction unmatched. In nucleotides, the CDR3 is TGTGCCACCTACAAACCGGGACTAGCTGCTTTCCTAAGCTCCTACGAGCAGTACTTC. Translating it yields CATYKPGLAAFLSSYEQYF.

J is TRBJ2-5 and V is TRBV7-9, with 9 bases aligning to TRBD1. Germline CDR1 is SEHNR and CDR2 is FQNEAQ (reference sequence). The J segment lost 4 bases and the V segment lost 5 bases, leaving 11 bases of the junction unmatched. CDR3 length: 16 amino acids. The CDR3, as DNA: TGTGCCAGCAGCGATATTCGGACAGGGGATCGAGAGACCCAGTACTTC. It codes for CASSDIRTGDRETQYF. Variable domain in full (rest from reference TRBV7-9 and TRBJ2-5): DTGVSQNPRHKITKRGQNVTFRCDPISEHNRLYWYRQTLGQGPEFLTYFQNEAQLEKSRLLSDRFSAERPKGSFSTLEIQRTEQGDSAMYLCASSDIRTGDRETQYFGPGTRLLVL.

The V gene is TRBV27, the J gene TRBJ2-2; D unresolved. CDR1 and CDR2 (germline): MNHEY, SMNVEV (reference sequence). CDR3 length: 14 amino acids. V lost 2 bases and J 9 bases, leaving 13 bases between the germline ends. CDR3 sequence: CASSLPPRPRELFF. The CDR3 coding sequence is TGTGCCAGCAGTTTACCCCCACGACCCCGGGAGCTGTTTTTT.

The chain is built from TRBV5-6 and TRBJ2-3; the match to TRBD2 covers 8 bases. CDR1 is SGHDT and CDR2 is YYEEEE in the germline V gene. This CDR3 spans 19 amino acids. Unmatched junction bases numbered 16, after V lost 4 bases and J lost 0 bases. DNA of the CDR3: TGTGCCAGCAGCACCCGGGCTGGGCGGGGGGTATATAGCACAGATACGCAGTATTTT. Its translation is CASSTRAGRGVYSTDTQYF. Supplemented by reference TRBV5-6 and TRBJ2-3, the full variable domain reads DAGVTQSPTHLIKTRGQQVTLRCSPKSGHDTVSWYQQALGQGPQFIFQYYEEEERQRGNFPDRFSGHQFPNYSSELNVNALLLGDSALYLCASSTRAGRGVYSTDTQYFGPGTRLTVL.

Only a few counts were recorded for this clonotype. This rearrangement joins TRBV27 to TRBJ2-2; 7 positions match TRBD2. Germline CDR1 and CDR2: MNHEY and SMNVEV (reference sequence). The CDR3 totals 13 residues. With 5 bases clipped from V and 13 bases from J, the junction kept 10 bases outside the gene matches. The CDR3 loop reads CASSLPGLSGLFF. Here the CDR3 DNA reads TGTGCCAGCAGTCTACCGGGACTAAGTGGGCTGTTTTTT.

This clonotype turned up a few times. The rearrangement joins TRBV2 to TRBJ2-7, with 7 bases matching TRBD2. CDR3 length: 14 residues. V lost 8 bases to trimming and J lost 0 bases; unmatched junction nucleotides: 7. Germline loops: CDR1 SNHLY, CDR2 FYNNEI. DNA of the CDR3: TGTGCCAGCGACTTCGGCGGGAGCTCCTACGAGCAGTACTTC. Amino acids: CASDFGGSSYEQYF. Based on the CDR3 plus reference TRBV2 and TRBJ2-7, the full variable domain is EPEVTQTPSHQVTQMGQEVILRCVPISNHLYFYWYRQILGQKVEFLVSFYNNEISEKSEIFDDQFSVERPDGSNFTLKIRSTKLEDSAMYFCASDFGGSSYEQYFGPGTRLTVT.

As regards this clonotype: A much bigger clone sits one base away, suggesting this may be a read error. V is TRBV19 and J is TRBJ2-1, with D possibly TRBD2 on 6 matching bases. The CDR3 extends over 15 amino acids. Germline V gene lookup returns CDR1 LNHDA and CDR2 SQIVND (reference sequence). CDR3 amino acids: CASSDLGRGGNEQCF. As DNA, the CDR3 is TGTGCCAGTAGTGATCTAGGCCGCGGAGGGAATGAGCAGTGCTTC.

This clonotype was counted a few times. The chain has TRBV27 and TRBJ2-7; D is perhaps TRBD1 (6 bases). The CDR3 sequence is 14 residues long. Germline CDR1 is MNHEY and CDR2 is SMNVEV (reference sequence). V lost 5 bases to trimming and J lost 4 bases, with 15 bases between them. The CDR3 bases are TGTGCCAGCAGTAGCAGGGGCCTAGGTTACGAGCAGTACTTC. It translates to CASSSRGLGYEQYF.

This clonotype was observed at least ten times. Possible read error: a much larger clone is one base away. The chain is built from TRBV7-9 and TRBJ2-3, with 12 bases identical to TRBD2. The CDR3 has 16 amino acids. Germline CDR1 is SEHNR and CDR2 is FQNEAQ (reference sequence). V was clipped by 1 base and J by 4 bases; unmatched bases: 3. For the CDR3, the DNA is TGTGCCAGCAGCTTAGAACTAGCGGGGGGCCCAGATACGCAGTATTTT. The encoded protein is CASSLELAGGPDTQYF.

This clonotype was seen ten or more times. V usage is TRBV12-3 or TRBV12-4 and J usage is TRBJ1-2; 8 bases are shared with TRBD1. The CDR3 runs 13 residues. J was trimmed by 8 bases and V by 4 bases; bases with no gene match: 6. As DNA, the CDR3 is TGTGCCAGCAGTTCCAGGACAGGGAACGGCTACACCTTC. This sequence encodes CASSSRTGNGYTF.

The chain has TRBV7-3 and TRBJ2-2; the D gene is possibly TRBD2 (5 bases). Trimming left V 6 bases short and J 3 bases short, with 14 bases between. This CDR3 has 15 amino acids. CDR1 is SGHTA and CDR2 is FQGTGA in the germline V gene. The CDR3, as DNA: TGTGCCAGCAGTCGCGGACGGCGGGACACCGGGGAGCTGTTTTTT. This encodes CASSRGRRDTGELFF.

In its sample, this clonotype was seen a few times. This chain joins TRBV6-4 and TRBJ1-2; D is uncertain. The V gene's germline CDR1 is MRHNA and CDR2 SNTAGT. The length of the CDR3 is 15 residues. Trimming took 0 bases from V and 4 from J, leaving 12 bases between them. CDR3 region: CASSDSLIHGYGYTF. DNA of the CDR3: TGTGCCAGCAGTGACTCTTTGATTCACGGCTATGGCTACACCTTC.

This clonotype was detected ten times or more. The V gene is TRBV7-8, the J gene TRBJ2-3; 14 nucleotides match TRBD2. The ends lost 2 bases at V and 3 bases at J; junction bases unmatched: 10. Germline V gene lookup returns CDR1 SGHVS and CDR2 FQNEAQ. This CDR3 region has 19 residues. CDR3 in DNA: TGTGCCAGCAGCTTACGACTAGCGGGAGGGCCAATAGAAACAGATACGCAGTATTTT. The encoded protein is CASSLRLAGGPIETDTQYF. Supplemented by reference TRBV7-8 and TRBJ2-3, the full variable domain reads GAGVSQSPRYKVAKRGQDVALRCDPISGHVSLFWYQQALGQGPEFLTYFQNEAQLDKSGLPSDRFFAERPEGSVSTLKIQRTQQEDSAVYLCASSLRLAGGPIETDTQYFGPGTRLTVL.

The chain has TRBV9 and TRBJ1-6, with D possibly TRBD1 on 6 matching bases. V was cut by 3 bases and J by 6 bases, with 10 bases left in between. Germline-derived CDR1 and CDR2 are SGDLS and YYNGEE. CDR3 length: 14 amino acids. The CDR3 spells CASSAGESNSPLHF. The CDR3 DNA reads as TGTGCCAGCAGCGCAGGGGAGAGTAATTCACCCCTCCACTTT.

This clonotype was detected a few times. The rearrangement links TRBV27 to TRBJ2-1, with 9 positions matching TRBD2. Losses at the gene ends were 5 bases for V and 8 bases for J; bases not matched to a gene: 7. Germline CDR1 reads MNHEY; CDR2 reads SMNVEV (reference sequence). The CDR3 has 14 amino acids. The CDR3 loop reads CASSPDWTSDEQFF. The CDR3 bases are TGTGCCAGCAGTCCCGACTGGACTAGCGATGAGCAGTTCTTC.

This clonotype was recorded many times. The chain recombines TRBV12-3 or TRBV12-4 with TRBJ1-2; 10 bases match TRBD1. The ends lost 2 bases at V and 6 bases at J; junction bases unmatched: 6. This CDR3 comprises 15 residues. The CDR3 DNA is TGTGCCAGCAGTTTAACCCGGACAGGGGGGGATGGCTACACCTTC. Translated, it gives CASSLTRTGGDGYTF.

This clonotype was observed a handful of times. The V call is TRBV19, the J call TRBJ2-1, with D tentatively TRBD1 (5 bases). The germline V and J ends were trimmed by 3 bases and 5 bases, with 8 bases remaining between them. The CDR3 runs 13 residues. Germline CDR1 and CDR2: LNHDA and SQIVND (reference sequence). CDR3 sequence reads: CASSMAGHNEQFF. The CDR3, as DNA: TGTGCCAGTAGTATGGCAGGGCACAATGAGCAGTTCTTC.

This sequence joins TRBV5-1 and TRBJ1-1; D ambiguous. Trimming cost V 4 bases and J 0 bases, with 22 bases left between them. The germline V gene encodes CDR1 SGHRS and CDR2 YFSETQ. This CDR3 spans 18 amino acids. CDR3 loop: CASSPRGMRAYVNTEAFF. The CDR3 DNA follows: TGCGCCAGCAGCCCCCGGGGAATGCGGGCCTATGTGAACACTGAAGCTTTCTTT.

This rearrangement joins TRBV5-1 to TRBJ2-1, with D possibly matching TRBD2 (5 bases). The CDR3 is 13 amino acids. The germline V gene has CDR1 SGHRS and CDR2 YFSETQ. Trimming removed 4 bases from V and 8 bases from J, with 13 bases in between. The CDR3 DNA is TGCGCCAGCAGCCACCTTGAGGGCGATGAGCAGTTCTTC. This encodes CASSHLEGDEQFF.

The CDR3 region has the DNA TGTGCCAGCAGTCAATTCCCGGGACAGGGGTCCACAGATACGCAGTATTTT. This translates into CASSQFPGQGSTDTQYF. V usage is TRBV2 and J usage is TRBJ2-3, with 10 bases fitting TRBD1. The CDR3 consists of 17 residues. Germline CDR1 SNHLY, CDR2 FYNNEI. The junction had 10 bases not matched to a gene; V was cut back by 5 bases and J by 2 bases.

The chain recombines TRBV10-3 with TRBJ2-5; D unresolved. The germline gives CDR1 ENHRY, CDR2 SYGVKD. The CDR3 is 13 amino acids. V lost 7 bases, J lost 2 bases, and 11 bases lay in between. This chain's CDR3 is CAITSPEQETQYF. DNA for the CDR3: TGTGCCATCACCTCCCCGGAGCAAGAGACCCAGTACTTC.

The chain couples TRBV12-3 or TRBV12-4 to TRBJ1-4; 9 bases map to TRBD1. V trimming: 4 bases; J trimming: 0 bases; junction bases outside the gene matches: 0. CDR3 size: 15 residues. The DNA of the CDR3 is TGTGCCAGCAGTTGGACAGGGGCAACTAATGAAAAACTGTTTTTT. Translating it yields CASSWTGATNEKLFF.

This clonotype turned up a few times. The chain has TRBV28 and TRBJ2-7; D is perhaps TRBD1 (6 bases). The V and J ends lost 3 bases and 3 bases respectively, with 18 bases between them. Germline V gene lookup returns CDR1 MDHEN and CDR2 SYDVKM. There are 16 residues in the CDR3. The CDR3 protein is CASSFGPRTEYYEQYF. As DNA, the CDR3 is TGTGCCAGCAGTTTCGGCCCCCGGACAGAGTACTACGAGCAGTACTTC.

This clonotype was detected many times. V is TRBV12-5 and J is TRBJ1-1, with D tentatively TRBD1 (6 bases). The CDR3 runs to 15 residues. Trimming removed 0 bases from V and 4 bases from J, with 12 bases in between. Germline CDR1 reads LGHNT; CDR2 reads FRNRAP. CDR3 nucleotide sequence: TGTGCTAGTGGTTTGGTTCAGGGGTTGGTCACTGAAGCTTTCTTT. Translating gives CASGLVQGLVTEAFF.

The V and J genes are TRBV7-9 and TRBJ2-1; D unresolved. Germline V gene lookup returns CDR1 SEHNR and CDR2 FQNEAQ (reference sequence). Between the trimmed V and J ends, which lost 6 bases and 8 bases, there was a span of 14 bases. The CDR3 covers 13 residues. CDR3 protein: CASRPRNEDEQFF. In DNA form, the CDR3 reads TGTGCCAGCAGACCTAGGAATGAGGATGAGCAGTTCTTC.

The rearrangement joins TRBV4-1 to TRBJ2-1; D remains unclear. Trimming took 1 base from V and 4 from J, leaving 11 bases between them. Germline lookup yields CDR1 MGHRA and CDR2 YSYEKL. The CDR3 is 15 amino acids. DNA for the CDR3: TGCGCCAGCAGCCAAGTTTGGCCAGATTACAATGAGCAGTTCTTC. Translating it yields CASSQVWPDYNEQFF.

The V and J genes are TRBV4-2 and TRBJ1-5; D is unclear. Looked up from germline, CDR1 is LGHNA and CDR2 is YNFKEQ. The CDR3 totals 16 residues. V shed 0 bases and J shed 3 bases, with 12 bases lying between them. CDR3 protein: CASSQDPDFLNQPQHF. The CDR3 nucleotides are TGTGCCAGCAGCCAAGATCCAGATTTCCTCAATCAGCCCCAGCATTTT.

This clonotype was found a few times. This chain links TRBV9 with TRBJ2-7; D call uncertain. With 0 bases removed from V and 3 bases from J, the gap between germline ends came to 7 bases. The germline V gene has CDR1 SGDLS and CDR2 YYNGEE. CDR3 length: 13 amino acids. This CDR3 is CASSVDPVYEQYF. DNA of the CDR3: TGTGCCAGCAGCGTAGACCCAGTCTACGAGCAGTACTTC.

The CDR3 DNA sequence: TGTGCCAGCAGGGCAGGGGATGGCTACACCTTC. Protein: CASRAGDGYTF. The genes are TRBV27 and TRBJ1-2, with a tentative D call TRBD1 (6 bases). Germline CDR1 is MNHEY and CDR2 is SMNVEV (reference sequence). This CDR3 contains 11 residues. V dropped 6 bases and J dropped 6 bases, with 8 bases sitting between them.